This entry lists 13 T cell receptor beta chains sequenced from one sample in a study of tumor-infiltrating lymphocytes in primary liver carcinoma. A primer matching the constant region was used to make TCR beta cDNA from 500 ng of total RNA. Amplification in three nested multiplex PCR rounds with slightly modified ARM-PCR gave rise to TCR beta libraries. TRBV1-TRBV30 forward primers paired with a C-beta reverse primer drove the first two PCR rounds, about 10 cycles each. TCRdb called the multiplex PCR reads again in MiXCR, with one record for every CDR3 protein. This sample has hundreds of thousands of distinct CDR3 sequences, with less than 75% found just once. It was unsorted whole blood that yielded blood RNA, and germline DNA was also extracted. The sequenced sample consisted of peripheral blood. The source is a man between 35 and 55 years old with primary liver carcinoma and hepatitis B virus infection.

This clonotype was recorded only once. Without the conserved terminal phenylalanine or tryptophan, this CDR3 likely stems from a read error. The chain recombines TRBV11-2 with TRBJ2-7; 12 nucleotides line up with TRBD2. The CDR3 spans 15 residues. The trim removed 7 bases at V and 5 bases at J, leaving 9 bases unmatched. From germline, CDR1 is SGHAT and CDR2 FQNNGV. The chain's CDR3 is CASILLAGGPNEQYL. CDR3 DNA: TGTGCCAGCATCCTACTAGCGGGAGGTCCCAACGAGCAGTACTTA.

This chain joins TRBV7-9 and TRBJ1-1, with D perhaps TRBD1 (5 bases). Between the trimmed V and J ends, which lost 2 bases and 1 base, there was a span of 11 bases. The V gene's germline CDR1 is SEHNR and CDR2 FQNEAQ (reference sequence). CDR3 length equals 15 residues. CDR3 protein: CASSLLLGQNTEAFF. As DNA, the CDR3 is TGTGCCAGCAGCTTATTATTGGGGCAGAACACTGAAGCTTTCTTT.

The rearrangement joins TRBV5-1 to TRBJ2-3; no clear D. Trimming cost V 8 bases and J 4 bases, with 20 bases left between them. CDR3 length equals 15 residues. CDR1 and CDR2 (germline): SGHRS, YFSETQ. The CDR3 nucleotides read TGCGCCAGTCTTTCTGGCTCGCCCCAATCAGATACGCAGTATTTT. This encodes CASLSGSPQSDTQYF.

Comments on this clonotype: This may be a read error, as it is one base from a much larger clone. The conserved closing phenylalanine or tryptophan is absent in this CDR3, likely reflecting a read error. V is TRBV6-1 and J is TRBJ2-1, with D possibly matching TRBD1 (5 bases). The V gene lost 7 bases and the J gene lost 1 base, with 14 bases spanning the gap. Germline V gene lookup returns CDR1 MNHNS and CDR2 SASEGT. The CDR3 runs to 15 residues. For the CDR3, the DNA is TGTGCCAGCACGGTAGACTCAGGGTCCTACAATGAGCAGTTCCTC. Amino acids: CASTVDSGSYNEQFL.

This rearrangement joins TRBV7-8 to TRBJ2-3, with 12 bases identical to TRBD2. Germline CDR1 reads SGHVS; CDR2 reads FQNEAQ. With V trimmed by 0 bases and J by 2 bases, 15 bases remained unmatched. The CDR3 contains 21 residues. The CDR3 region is CASSLAPIGLAGGGYTDTQYF. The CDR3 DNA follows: TGTGCCAGCAGCTTAGCTCCGATCGGGCTAGCGGGAGGGGGGTACACAGATACGCAGTATTTT.

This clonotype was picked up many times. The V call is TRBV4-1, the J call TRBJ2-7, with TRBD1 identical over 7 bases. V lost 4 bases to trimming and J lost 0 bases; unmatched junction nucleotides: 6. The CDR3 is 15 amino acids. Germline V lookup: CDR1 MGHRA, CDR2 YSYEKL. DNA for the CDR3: TGCGCCAGCAGCCCGCCGGACAGGCTCTCCTACGAGCAGTACTTC. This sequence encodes CASSPPDRLSYEQYF.

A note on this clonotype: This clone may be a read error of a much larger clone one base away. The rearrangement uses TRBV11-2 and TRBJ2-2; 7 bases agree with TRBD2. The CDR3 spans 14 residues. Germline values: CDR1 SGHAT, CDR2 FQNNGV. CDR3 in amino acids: CVSSGTGLIGELFF. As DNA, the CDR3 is TGTGTCAGCAGCGGGACGGGACTAATCGGGGAGCTGTTTTTT.

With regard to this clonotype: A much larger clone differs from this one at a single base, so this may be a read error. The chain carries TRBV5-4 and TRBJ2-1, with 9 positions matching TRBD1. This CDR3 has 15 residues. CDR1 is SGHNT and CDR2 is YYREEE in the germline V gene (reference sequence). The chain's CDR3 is CASSLVGQGYKEQFF. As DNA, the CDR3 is TGTGCCAGCAGCTTGGTGGGACAGGGTTACAAGGAGCAGTTCTTC.

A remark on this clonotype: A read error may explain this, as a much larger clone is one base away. The CDR3 nucleotides read TGTGTCAGCAGTTACGGGGATTATAGCAATCAGCCCCAGCATTTT. This sequence encodes CVSSYGDYSNQPQHF. This sequence joins TRBV6-2 or TRBV6-3 and TRBJ1-5; D gene unclear. Germline assignment: CDR1 MNHEY and CDR2 SVGEGT. This CDR3 has 15 residues.

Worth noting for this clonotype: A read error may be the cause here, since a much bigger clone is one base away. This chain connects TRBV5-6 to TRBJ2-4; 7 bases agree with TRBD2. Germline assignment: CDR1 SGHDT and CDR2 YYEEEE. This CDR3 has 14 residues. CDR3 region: CATSLGGNSNIQYF. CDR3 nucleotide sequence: TGTGCCACCAGCTTGGGGGGGAACTCAAACATTCAGTACTTC.

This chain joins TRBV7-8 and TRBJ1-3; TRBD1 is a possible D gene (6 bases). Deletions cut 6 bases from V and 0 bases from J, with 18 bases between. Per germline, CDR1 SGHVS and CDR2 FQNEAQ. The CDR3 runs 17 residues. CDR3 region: CASRFIRGTSSGNTIYF. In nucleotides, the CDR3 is TGTGCCAGCAGGTTCATAAGGGGGACCAGCTCTGGAAACACCATATATTTT.

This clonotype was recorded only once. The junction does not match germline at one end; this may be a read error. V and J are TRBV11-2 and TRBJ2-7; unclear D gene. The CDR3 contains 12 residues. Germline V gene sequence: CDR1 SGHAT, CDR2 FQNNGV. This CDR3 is CAGSWYSYEQYF. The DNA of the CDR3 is TGTGCCGGCAGCTGGTACTCCTACGAGCAGTATTTC. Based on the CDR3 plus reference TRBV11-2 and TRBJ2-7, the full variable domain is EAGVAQSPRYKIIEKRQSVAFWCNPISGHATLYWYQQILGQGPKLLIQFQNNGVVDDSQLPKDRFSAERLKGVDSTLKIQPAKLEDSAVYLCAGSWYSYEQYFGPGTRLTVT.

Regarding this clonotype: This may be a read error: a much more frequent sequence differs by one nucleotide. The CDR3 loop reads CASSSGQPIGELFF. CDR3 nucleotides: TGCGCCAGCAGCTCAGGACAGCCCATCGGGGAGCTGTTTTTT. The chain uses TRBV5-1 and TRBJ2-2, with a weak D call TRBD1 (6 bases). V was clipped by 3 bases and J by 7 bases, with 13 bases between them. The CDR3 runs 14 residues. CDR1 and CDR2 from the germline V gene are SGHRS and YFSETQ.